The 8 T cell receptor beta chains given below trace back to one sample, sequenced in a study of blood T cell repertoires in COVID-19. TCRdb's copy holds only in-frame clones and misses some; the assay was immunoSEQ multiplex PCR. The sample holds approximately 94,000 clones, 70% to 90% seen once. The sample comprised peripheral blood. These receptor sequences come from a woman older than 75 with active COVID-19.

V and J are TRBV19 and TRBJ2-1; 10 bases are shared with TRBD2. The CDR3 consists of 16 residues. Unmatched junction bases numbered 7, after V lost 3 bases and J lost 5 bases. Germline V CDR1 and CDR2: LNHDA, SQIVND (reference sequence). The CDR3 nucleotides are TGTGCCAGTAGTATTTATGAAGCGGGAGGGGACAATGAGCAGTTCTTC. Encoded protein: CASSIYEAGGDNEQFF.

In DNA form, the CDR3 reads TGTGCCTGGAGTGTACTTAGCGGGAGGAATGAGCAGTTCTTC. This codes for CAWSVLSGRNEQFF. This chain uses TRBV30 with TRBJ2-1; 10 bases map to TRBD2. The CDR3 has 14 amino acids. Germline assignment: CDR1 GTSNPN and CDR2 SVGIG (reference sequence). With 0 bases clipped from V and 7 bases from J, the junction kept 3 bases outside the gene matches.

The chain recombines TRBV19 with TRBJ2-1; D is unresolved. This CDR3 has 14 amino acids. Trimming removed 2 bases from V and 0 bases from J, with 5 bases in between. Germline CDR1 and CDR2: LNHDA and SQIVND (reference sequence). The CDR3 region has the DNA TGTGCCAGTAGTATAAGCTTCTCCTACAATGAGCAGTTCTTC. This translates into CASSISFSYNEQFF.

As DNA, the CDR3 is TGTGCCAGCAGTAGGCGGGAGGGGAACACCGGGGAGCTGTTTTTT. Residues: CASSRREGNTGELFF. V is TRBV6-5 and J is TRBJ2-2; 9 bases line up with TRBD2. CDR3 length equals 15 residues. Germline-derived CDR1 and CDR2 are MNHEY and SVGAGI. The V segment lost 5 bases and the J segment 1 base; nucleotides outside the gene matches: 2.

The V and J genes are TRBV6-2 or TRBV6-3 and TRBJ1-1; possibly TRBD1 for D (5 bases). The CDR3 loop spans 13 amino acids. V was clipped by 2 bases and J by 4 bases, with 8 bases between them. Germline values: CDR1 MNHEY, CDR2 SVGEGT. As DNA, the CDR3 is TGTGCCAGCAGTTACCCCAGGGTCACTGAAGCTTTCTTT. Its translation: CASSYPRVTEAFF.

The genes are TRBV7-9 and TRBJ2-7; 9 bases match TRBD2. The CDR3 is 16 residues long. Germline V gives CDR1 SEHNR, CDR2 FQNEAQ (reference sequence). V trimming: 2 bases; J trimming: 0 bases; junction bases outside the gene matches: 5. CDR3 region: CASSLSASGTSYEQYF. DNA for the CDR3: TGTGCCAGCAGCTTAAGTGCTAGCGGGACCTCCTACGAGCAGTACTTC.

The chain carries TRBV11-2 and TRBJ2-3, with 7 bases fitting TRBD1. The CDR3 contains 17 residues. Losses at the gene ends were 6 bases for V and 5 bases for J; bases not matched to a gene: 17. The germline CDR1 and CDR2 sequences are SGHAT and FQNNGV. The CDR3: CASSFRDTRDSIDTQYF. The CDR3 DNA reads TGTGCCAGCAGTTTTAGGGATACCCGGGACAGTATAGATACGCAGTATTTT. Full variable domain (missing parts from reference TRBV11-2 and TRBJ2-3): EAGVAQSPRYKIIEKRQSVAFWCNPISGHATLYWYQQILGQGPKLLIQFQNNGVVDDSQLPKDRFSAERLKGVDSTLKIQPAKLEDSAVYLCASSFRDTRDSIDTQYFGPGTRLTVL.

The chain combines TRBV6-2 or TRBV6-3 with TRBJ2-7; TRBD2 matches 9 bases. The CDR3 has 15 amino acids. V dropped 3 bases and J dropped 1; count of bases not matched to a gene: 4. Germline V gene sequence: CDR1 MNHEY, CDR2 SVGEGT. DNA for the CDR3: TGTGCCAGCAGTTATCGGCTAGCGGGGTCCTACGAGCAGTACTTC. Amino acid sequence: CASSYRLAGSYEQYF.